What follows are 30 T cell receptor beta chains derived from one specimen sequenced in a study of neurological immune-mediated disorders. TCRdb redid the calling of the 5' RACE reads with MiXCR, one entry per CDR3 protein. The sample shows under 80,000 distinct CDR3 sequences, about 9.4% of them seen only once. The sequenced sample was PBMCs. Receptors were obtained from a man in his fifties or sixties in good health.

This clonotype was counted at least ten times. The CDR3 sequence: CSARVASGRGDTQYF. CDR3 sequence (DNA): TGCAGTGCTAGAGTGGCTAGCGGGAGGGGAGATACGCAGTATTTT. This chain uses TRBV20-1 with TRBJ2-3, with 12 bases identical to TRBD2. Germline V gives CDR1 DFQATT, CDR2 SNEGSKA (reference sequence). V was clipped by 1 base and J by 5 bases; unmatched bases: 4. The length of the CDR3 is 15 residues.

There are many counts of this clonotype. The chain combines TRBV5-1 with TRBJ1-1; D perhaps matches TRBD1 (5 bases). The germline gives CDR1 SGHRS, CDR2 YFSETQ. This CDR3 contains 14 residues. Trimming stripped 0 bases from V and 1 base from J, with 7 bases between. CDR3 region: CASSLGQSNTEAFF. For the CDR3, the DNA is TGCGCCAGCAGCTTGGGACAGTCGAACACTGAAGCTTTCTTT.

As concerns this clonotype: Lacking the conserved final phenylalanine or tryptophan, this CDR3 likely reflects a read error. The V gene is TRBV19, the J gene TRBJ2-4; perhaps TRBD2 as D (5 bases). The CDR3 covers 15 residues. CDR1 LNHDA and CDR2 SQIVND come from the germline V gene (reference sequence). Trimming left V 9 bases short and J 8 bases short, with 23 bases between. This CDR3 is CARSLPVGSEDIQYI. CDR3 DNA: TGTGCCAGAAGTCTCCCCGTCGGTAGCGAGGACATTCAGTACATC.

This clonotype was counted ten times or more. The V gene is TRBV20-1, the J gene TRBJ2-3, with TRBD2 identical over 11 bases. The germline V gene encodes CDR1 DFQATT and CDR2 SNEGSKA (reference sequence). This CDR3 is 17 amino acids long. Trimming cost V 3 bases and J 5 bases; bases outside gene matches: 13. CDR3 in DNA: TGCAGTGCTAGCCTTCTTCTAACTAGCGGGAGAATAGATACGCAGTATTTT. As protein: CSASLLLTSGRIDTQYF.

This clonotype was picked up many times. CDR3 residues: CASSLVSGGTVNYGYTF. CDR3 in DNA: TGCGCCAGCAGCTTGGTTTCAGGGGGAACAGTTAACTATGGCTACACCTTC. The V call is TRBV5-1, the J call TRBJ1-2, with 7 bases aligning to TRBD1. From germline, CDR1 is SGHRS and CDR2 YFSETQ. J was trimmed by 1 base and V by 0 bases; bases with no gene match: 9. The CDR3 has 17 amino acids.

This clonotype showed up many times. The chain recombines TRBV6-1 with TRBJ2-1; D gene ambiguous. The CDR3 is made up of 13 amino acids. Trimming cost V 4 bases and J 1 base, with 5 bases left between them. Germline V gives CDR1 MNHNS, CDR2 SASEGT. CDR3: CASSAGSYNEQFF. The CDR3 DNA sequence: TGTGCCAGCAGTGCCGGGTCCTACAATGAGCAGTTCTTC.

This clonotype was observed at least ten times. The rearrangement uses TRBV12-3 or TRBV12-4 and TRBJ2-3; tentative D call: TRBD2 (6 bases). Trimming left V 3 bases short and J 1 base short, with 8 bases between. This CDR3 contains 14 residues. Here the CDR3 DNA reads TGTGCCAGCAGTTTGGGACTCCGCACAGATACGCAGTATTTT. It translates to CASSLGLRTDTQYF.

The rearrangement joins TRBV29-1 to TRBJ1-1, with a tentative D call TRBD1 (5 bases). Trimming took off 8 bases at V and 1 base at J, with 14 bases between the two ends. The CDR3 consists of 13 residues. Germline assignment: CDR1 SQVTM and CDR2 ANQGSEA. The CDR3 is CSFRQQENTEAFF. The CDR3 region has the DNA TGCAGCTTCCGCCAACAGGAGAACACTGAAGCTTTCTTT.

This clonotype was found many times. The CDR3 nucleotides are TGCAGTGCTAGAAAATACGGGACTTACAATGAGCAGTTCTTC. This encodes CSARKYGTYNEQFF. The rearrangement uses TRBV20-1 and TRBJ2-1, with a possible D match to TRBD2 (6 bases). CDR1 and CDR2 from the germline V gene are DFQATT and SNEGSKA (reference sequence). V lost 2 bases to trimming and J lost 4 bases, with 12 bases between them. The CDR3 contains 14 residues.

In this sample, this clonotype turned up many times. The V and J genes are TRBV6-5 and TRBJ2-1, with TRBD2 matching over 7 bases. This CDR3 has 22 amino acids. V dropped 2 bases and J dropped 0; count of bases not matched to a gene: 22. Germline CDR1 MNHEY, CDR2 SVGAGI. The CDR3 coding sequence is TGTGCCAGCAGTTACCGGATACCGACAGTTACCCTCGGGACTACCTCCTACAATGAGCAGTTCTTC. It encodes CASSYRIPTVTLGTTSYNEQFF.

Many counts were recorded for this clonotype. CDR3 sequence (DNA): TGCGCCAGCAGCCAAGCTAGCGGGAGTGGGTATGAGCAGTTCTTC. Translation: CASSQASGSGYEQFF. The chain employs TRBV4-1 and TRBJ2-1; 10 nucleotides align to TRBD2. The ends lost 1 base at V and 8 bases at J; junction bases unmatched: 5. This CDR3 contains 15 residues. The germline gives CDR1 MGHRA, CDR2 YSYEKL.

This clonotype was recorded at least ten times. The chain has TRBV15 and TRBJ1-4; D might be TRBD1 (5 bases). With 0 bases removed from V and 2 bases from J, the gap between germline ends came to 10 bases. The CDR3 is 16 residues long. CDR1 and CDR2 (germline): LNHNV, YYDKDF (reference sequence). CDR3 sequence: CATSRDQDTTNEKLFF. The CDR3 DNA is TGTGCCACCAGCAGAGATCAGGACACCACTAATGAAAAACTGTTTTTT.

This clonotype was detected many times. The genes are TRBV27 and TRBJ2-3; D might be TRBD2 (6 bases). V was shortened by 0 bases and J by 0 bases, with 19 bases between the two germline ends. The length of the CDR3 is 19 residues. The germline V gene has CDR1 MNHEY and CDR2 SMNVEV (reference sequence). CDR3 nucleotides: TGTGCCAGCAGTTTATCGGACGGGACTTCACCTGCTAGCACAGATACGCAGTATTTT. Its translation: CASSLSDGTSPASTDTQYF.

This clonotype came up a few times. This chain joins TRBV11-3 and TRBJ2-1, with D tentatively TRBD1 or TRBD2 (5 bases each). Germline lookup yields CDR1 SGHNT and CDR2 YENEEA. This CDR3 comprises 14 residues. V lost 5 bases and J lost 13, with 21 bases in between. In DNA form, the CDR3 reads TGTGCCAGCAGCACCGGGACCTATAAGGGCACCCAGTTCTTC. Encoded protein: CASSTGTYKGTQFF.

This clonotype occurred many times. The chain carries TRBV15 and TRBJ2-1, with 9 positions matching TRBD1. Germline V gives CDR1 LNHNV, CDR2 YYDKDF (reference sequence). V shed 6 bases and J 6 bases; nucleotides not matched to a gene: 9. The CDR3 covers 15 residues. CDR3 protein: CATSTRDRVRNEQFF. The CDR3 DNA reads TGTGCCACCAGTACTAGGGACAGGGTTCGCAATGAGCAGTTCTTC.

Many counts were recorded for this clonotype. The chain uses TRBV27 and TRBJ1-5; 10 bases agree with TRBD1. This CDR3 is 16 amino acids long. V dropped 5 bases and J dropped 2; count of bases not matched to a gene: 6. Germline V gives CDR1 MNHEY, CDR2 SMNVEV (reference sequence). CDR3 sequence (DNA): TGTGCCAGCAGTAGCCTGGGGACAGGGGGCAATCAGCCCCAGCATTTT. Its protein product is CASSSLGTGGNQPQHF.

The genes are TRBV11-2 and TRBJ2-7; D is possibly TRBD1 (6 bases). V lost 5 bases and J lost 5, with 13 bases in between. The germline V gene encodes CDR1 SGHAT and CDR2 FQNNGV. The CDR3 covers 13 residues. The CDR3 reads CASSGTGFHEQYF. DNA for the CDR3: TGTGCCAGCAGCGGTACAGGGTTCCACGAGCAGTACTTC.

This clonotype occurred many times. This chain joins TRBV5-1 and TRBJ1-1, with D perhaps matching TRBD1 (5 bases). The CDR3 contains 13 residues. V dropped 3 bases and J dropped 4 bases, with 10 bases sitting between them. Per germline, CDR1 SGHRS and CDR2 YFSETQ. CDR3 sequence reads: CASSSMGGTEAFF. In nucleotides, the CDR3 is TGCGCCAGCAGCTCGATGGGGGGCACTGAAGCTTTCTTT.

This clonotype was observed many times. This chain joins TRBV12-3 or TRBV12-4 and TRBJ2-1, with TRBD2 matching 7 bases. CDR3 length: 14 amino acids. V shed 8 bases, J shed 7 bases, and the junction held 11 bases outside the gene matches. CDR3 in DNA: TGTGCCAGCGCGAGCGGGATCAGTGGGAATGAGCAGTTCTTC. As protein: CASASGISGNEQFF.

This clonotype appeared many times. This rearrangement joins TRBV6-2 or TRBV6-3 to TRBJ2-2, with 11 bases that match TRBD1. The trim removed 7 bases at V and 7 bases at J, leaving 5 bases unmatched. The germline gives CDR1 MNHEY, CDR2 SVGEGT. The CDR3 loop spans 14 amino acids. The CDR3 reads CASTRTGGIGELFF. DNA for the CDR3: TGTGCCAGCACCAGGACAGGGGGCATCGGGGAGCTGTTTTTT.

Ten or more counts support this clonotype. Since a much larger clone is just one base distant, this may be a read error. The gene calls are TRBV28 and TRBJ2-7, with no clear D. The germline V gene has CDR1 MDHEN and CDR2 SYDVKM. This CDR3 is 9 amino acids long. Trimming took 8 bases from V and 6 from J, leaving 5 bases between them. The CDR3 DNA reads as TGTGCCAGCGGGCGCGAGCAGTACTTC. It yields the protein CASGREQYF.

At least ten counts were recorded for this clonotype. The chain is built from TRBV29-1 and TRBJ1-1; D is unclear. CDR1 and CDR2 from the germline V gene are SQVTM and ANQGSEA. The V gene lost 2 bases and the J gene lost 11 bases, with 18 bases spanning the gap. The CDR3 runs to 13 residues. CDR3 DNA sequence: TGCAGCGTTGAAAGATTGGAGGGATTAGAGGCTTTCTTT. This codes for CSVERLEGLEAFF.

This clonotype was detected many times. The CDR3 DNA follows: TGTGCCAGCAGTACCCCTGGGGGTGAAGCTTTCTTT. Its translation is CASSTPGGEAFF. The chain has TRBV6-6 and TRBJ1-1; perhaps TRBD1 as D (5 bases). The CDR3 sequence is 12 residues long. Deletions cut 5 bases from V and 7 bases from J, with 11 bases between. From germline, CDR1 is MNHNY and CDR2 SVGAGI (reference sequence).

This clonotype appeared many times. The CDR3 region has the DNA TGCAGTGCTAGAGATTGGGGAGCGGGGGCCATTAGCGCCTACGAGCAGTACTTC. Translated, it gives CSARDWGAGAISAYEQYF. This chain joins TRBV20-1 and TRBJ2-7, with TRBD2 matching 8 bases. Germline CDR1 and CDR2: DFQATT and SNEGSKA (reference sequence). The CDR3 is 18 amino acids. J was trimmed by 2 bases and V by 0 bases; bases with no gene match: 15.

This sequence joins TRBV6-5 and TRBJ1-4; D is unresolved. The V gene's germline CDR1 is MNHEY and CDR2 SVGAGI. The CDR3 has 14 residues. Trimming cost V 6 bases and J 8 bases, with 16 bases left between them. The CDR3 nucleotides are TGTGCCAGCAGGAACAAAGGGCATGGGGAAAAACTGTTTTTT. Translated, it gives CASRNKGHGEKLFF.

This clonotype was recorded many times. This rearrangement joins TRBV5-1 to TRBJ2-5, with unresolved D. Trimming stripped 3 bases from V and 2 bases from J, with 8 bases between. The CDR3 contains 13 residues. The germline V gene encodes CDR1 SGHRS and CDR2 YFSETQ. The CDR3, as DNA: TGCGCCAGCAGCTCGCCCCTTCAAGAGACCCAGTACTTC. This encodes CASSSPLQETQYF.

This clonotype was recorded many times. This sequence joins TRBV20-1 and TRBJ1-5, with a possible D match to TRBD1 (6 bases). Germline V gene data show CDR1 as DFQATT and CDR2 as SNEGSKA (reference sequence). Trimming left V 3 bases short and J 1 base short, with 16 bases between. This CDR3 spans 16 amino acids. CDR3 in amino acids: CSARGANGISNQPQHF. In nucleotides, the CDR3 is TGCAGTGCTAGGGGGGCAAACGGGATCAGCAATCAGCCCCAGCATTTT.

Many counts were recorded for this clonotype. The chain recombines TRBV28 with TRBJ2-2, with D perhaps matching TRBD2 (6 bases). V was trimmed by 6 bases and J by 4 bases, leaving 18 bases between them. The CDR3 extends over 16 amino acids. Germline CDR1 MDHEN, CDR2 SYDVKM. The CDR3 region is CASRFPRDSLTGELFF. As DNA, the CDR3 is TGTGCCAGCAGGTTTCCCCGGGACTCCCTCACCGGGGAGCTGTTTTTT.

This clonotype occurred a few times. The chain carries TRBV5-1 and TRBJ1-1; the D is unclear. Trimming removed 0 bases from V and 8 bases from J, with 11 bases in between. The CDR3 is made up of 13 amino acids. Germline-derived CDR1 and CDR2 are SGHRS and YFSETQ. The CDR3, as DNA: TGCGCCAGCAGCTTGGCCGGGCAGCTGGAAGCTTTCTTT. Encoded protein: CASSLAGQLEAFF.

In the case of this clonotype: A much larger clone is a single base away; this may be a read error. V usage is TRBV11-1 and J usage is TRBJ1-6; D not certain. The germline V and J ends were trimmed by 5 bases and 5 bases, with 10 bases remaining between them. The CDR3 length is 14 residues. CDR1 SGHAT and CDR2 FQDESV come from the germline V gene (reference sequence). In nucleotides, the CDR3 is TGTGCCAGCAGCCGAATGGGGAATAATTCACCCCTCCACTTT. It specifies CASSRMGNNSPLHF.